The source of this TCR beta chain is a study of post-analysis software for immune sequencing data. Overall study context: The patients showed relapsing-remitting, secondary progressive and progressive-relapsing multiple sclerosis courses.

Unmatched junction bases numbered 9, after V lost 0 bases and J lost 0 bases. Germline V gene sequence: CDR1 DFQATT, CDR2 SNEGSKA (reference sequence). The CDR3 length is 19 residues. Presence of unique molecular identifiers characterized the TCR beta cDNA libraries. TCRdb passed the PCR reads through MiXCR, listing each CDR3 protein once. The sample includes 740,000 or so distinct CDR3 sequences, 53% of them seen just once. Findings and limits, study-wide: Normalized Chao1 diversity was significantly lower in multiple sclerosis patients than in controls. Elevated frequency relative to controls characterized several TRBV segments in patients, TRBV5-6, TRBV5-1 and TRBV20-1 among them.

With regard to this clonotype: Its antigen is not identified.

The chain is built from TRBV20-1 and TRBJ2-1; 12 nucleotides agree with TRBD2. The receptor comes from a girl aged 5-17 years with multiple sclerosis. The sequencing sample was made of blood. This CDR3 is CSARDRTSGRLSSYNEQFF. The CDR3 bases are TGCAGTGCTAGAGATCGTACTAGCGGGAGGCTAAGCTCCTACAATGAGCAGTTCTTC.